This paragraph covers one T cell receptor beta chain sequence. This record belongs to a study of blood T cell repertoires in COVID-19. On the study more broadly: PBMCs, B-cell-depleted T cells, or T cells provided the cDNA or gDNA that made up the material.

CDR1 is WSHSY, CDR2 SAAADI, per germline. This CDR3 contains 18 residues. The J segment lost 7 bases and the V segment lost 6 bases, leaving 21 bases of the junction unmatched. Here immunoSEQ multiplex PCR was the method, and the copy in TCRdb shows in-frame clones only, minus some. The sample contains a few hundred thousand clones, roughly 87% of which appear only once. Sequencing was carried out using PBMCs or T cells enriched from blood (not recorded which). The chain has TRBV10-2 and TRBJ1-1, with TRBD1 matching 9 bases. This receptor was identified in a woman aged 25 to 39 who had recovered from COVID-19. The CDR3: CASSRVGLPGTGFNEAFF. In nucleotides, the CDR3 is TGCGCCAGCAGCCGAGTCGGTCTTCCCGGGACAGGGTTCAATGAAGCTTTCTTT.